This TCR beta chain is drawn from a study of glioma-infiltrating T cells after dendritic cell vaccination. Overall study context: Samples are from glioblastoma patients in Phase I and II dendritic cell vaccine trials.

Stated time point: after dendritic cell vaccination, including at tumor progression/relapse. Germline CDR1 SGHNT, CDR2 YYREEE (reference sequence). With 4 bases clipped from V and 8 bases from J, the junction kept 11 bases outside the gene matches. The CDR3 totals 14 residues. Data came from immunoSEQ multiplex PCR; TCRdb stores just in-frame clones and leaves some out. The data show 90,000 to 95,000 clones, 80% to 90% seen once. The TCR originated in a human donor with glioblastoma. This chain joins TRBV5-4 and TRBJ1-2; 7 bases agree with TRBD1. The sample was blood, taken after dendritic cell vaccination. The CDR3 protein is CASSAGGNYQGYTF. The CDR3 nucleotides are TGTGCCAGCAGCGCAGGGGGAAACTACCAGGGCTACACCTTC.